Listed below are T cell receptor beta chains from one sample, sequenced in a study of radiation and T cells in renal cell carcinoma. Some clones are missing from TCRdb's copy, which holds only in-frame ones; the method was immunoSEQ multiplex PCR. The repertoire holds tens of thousands of clones, with over 80% as singletons. Sequencing was performed on blood, taken from a patient whose treatment included radiotherapy and nephrectomy. The receptors originated from a man aged 50-59 years with renal cell carcinoma. Both conserved end residues are part of each CDR3. The order of the fields is CDR3 protein, J gene, V gene.

CDR3aa: CASSSTGIQSTQYF
j_gene: TRBJ2-5
v_gene: TRBV7-2

CDR3aa: CASSPPTDYEQYF
j_gene: TRBJ2-7
v_gene: TRBV7-9

CDR3aa: CSAKGDTEAFF
j_gene: TRBJ1-1
v_gene: TRBV20-1

CDR3aa: CASSPPGQEYTDTQYF
j_gene: TRBJ2-3
v_gene: TRBV5-1

CDR3aa: CAWSRRESNQPQHF
j_gene: TRBJ1-5
v_gene: TRBV30

CDR3aa: CASTQGWTDTQYF
j_gene: TRBJ2-3
v_gene: TRBV6-6

CDR3aa: CASSPGGAYEQYF
j_gene: TRBJ2-7
v_gene: TRBV7-2

CDR3aa: CASMRGATRFYEQYF
j_gene: TRBJ2-7
v_gene: TRBV2

CDR3aa: CASQGLAAHYEQYF
j_gene: TRBJ2-7
v_gene: TRBV25-1

CDR3aa: CAIGPGHLRGYTF
j_gene: TRBJ1-2
v_gene: TRBV11-2

CDR3aa: CASSFTLDSEAFF
j_gene: TRBJ1-1
v_gene: TRBV7-3

CDR3aa: CASSPPRGGTEAFF
j_gene: TRBJ1-1
v_gene: TRBV18

CDR3aa: CATSRAQGEAMFF
j_gene: TRBJ1-4
v_gene: TRBV15

CDR3aa: CASSSYETAHEAFF
j_gene: TRBJ1-1
v_gene: TRBV6-5

CDR3aa: CASTRHGGGTDTQYF
j_gene: TRBJ2-3
v_gene: TRBV2

CDR3aa: CASSPSPKAYGYTF
j_gene: TRBJ1-2
v_gene: TRBV6-5

CDR3aa: CASSTTTSSYEQYF
j_gene: TRBJ2-7
v_gene: TRBV28

CDR3aa: CASSLKQGRSEVNTEAFF
j_gene: TRBJ1-1
v_gene: TRBV14

CDR3aa: CASSPGQGFSGELFF
j_gene: TRBJ2-2
v_gene: TRBV9

CDR3aa: CAIRGSGANVLTF
j_gene: TRBJ2-6
v_gene: TRBV10-3

CDR3aa: CAISEKQHPDTQYF
j_gene: TRBJ2-3
v_gene: TRBV10-3

CDR3aa: CASSFRVIGELFF
j_gene: TRBJ2-2
v_gene: TRBV28

CDR3aa: CASSRFNEQFF
j_gene: TRBJ2-1
v_gene: TRBV5-4

CDR3aa: CASSIGTGQVGELFF
j_gene: TRBJ2-2
v_gene: TRBV5-1

CDR3aa: CACDRRQDSSYNSPLHF
j_gene: TRBJ1-6
v_gene: TRBV30

CDR3aa: CAVGAGKGNQPQHF
j_gene: TRBJ1-5
v_gene: TRBV19

CDR3aa: CASSYGRGRQPQHF
j_gene: TRBJ1-5
v_gene: TRBV6-5

CDR3aa: CASRDTGTASGYTF
j_gene: TRBJ1-2
v_gene: TRBV6-1

CDR3aa: CASSWQGANGYTF
j_gene: TRBJ1-2
v_gene: TRBV5-6

CDR3aa: CASSLGPAQTFNYGYTF
j_gene: TRBJ1-2
v_gene: TRBV5-5

CDR3aa: CASSGRSILGETQYF
j_gene: TRBJ2-5
v_gene: TRBV7-9

CDR3aa: CASSLGPNTEAFF
j_gene: TRBJ1-1
v_gene: TRBV5-1

CDR3aa: CASSQEDGNTIYF
j_gene: TRBJ1-3
v_gene: TRBV4-3

CDR3aa: CASTIYRTYNEKLFF
j_gene: TRBJ1-4
v_gene: TRBV19

CDR3aa: CASSLTVSEQYF
j_gene: TRBJ2-7
v_gene: TRBV7-9

CDR3aa: CASSTSGYEQYF
j_gene: TRBJ2-7
v_gene: TRBV4-2

CDR3aa: CASSGVDRDPDTQYF
j_gene: TRBJ2-3
v_gene: TRBV2

CDR3aa: CASSFLETQYF
j_gene: TRBJ2-5
v_gene: TRBV5-5

CDR3aa: CASSMGSASYEQYF
j_gene: TRBJ2-7
v_gene: TRBV9

CDR3aa: CASSGQGWWAQYF
j_gene: TRBJ2-5
v_gene: TRBV11-2

CDR3aa: CASSLGQGAYNEQFF
j_gene: TRBJ2-1
v_gene: TRBV5-1

CDR3aa: CASSSVIVGSEAFF
j_gene: TRBJ1-1
v_gene: TRBV2

CDR3aa: CASSKDPAANYGYTF
j_gene: TRBJ1-2
v_gene: TRBV9